This T cell receptor beta chain was recovered during a study of blood T cell repertoires in COVID-19. Participants reported their clinical history, and cohort assignment relied on those reports. The trim removed 6 bases at V and 3 bases at J, leaving 10 bases unmatched. The CDR3 runs to 15 residues. CDR1 and CDR2 from the germline V gene are MDHEN and SYDVKM. As handled by the study authors: How many nucleated cells were present was estimated from reference gene primer amplification. The protocol was immunoSEQ multiplex PCR, while the TCRdb copy is restricted to in-frame clones and leaves out a portion. The V and J calls and clone size are taken from that table; D and trimming were inferred from the DNA. Of around 140,000 clones listed, over 75% are singletons.

This TCR was sampled from a woman in her forties or fifties who had recovered from COVID-19. The chain has TRBV28 and TRBJ1-2; 7 bases align to TRBD1. Sequenced input: PBMCs or T cells enriched from blood (not recorded which). The CDR3 coding sequence is TGTGCCAGCAGCCCCCCTGGACAGGCCTACTATGGCTACACCTTC. Its translation is CASSPPGQAYYGYTF.